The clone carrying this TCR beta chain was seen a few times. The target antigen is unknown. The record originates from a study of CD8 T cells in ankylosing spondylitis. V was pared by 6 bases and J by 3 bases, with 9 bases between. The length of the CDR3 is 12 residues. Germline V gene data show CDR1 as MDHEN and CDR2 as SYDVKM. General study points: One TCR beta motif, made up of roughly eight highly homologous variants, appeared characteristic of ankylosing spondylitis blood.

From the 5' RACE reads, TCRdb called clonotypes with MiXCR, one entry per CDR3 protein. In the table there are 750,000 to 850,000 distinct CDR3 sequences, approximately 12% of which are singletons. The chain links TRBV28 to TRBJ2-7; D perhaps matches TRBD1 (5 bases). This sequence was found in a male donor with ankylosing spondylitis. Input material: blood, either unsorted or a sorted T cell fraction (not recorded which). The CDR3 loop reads CASSTGIYEQYF. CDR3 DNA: TGTGCCAGCAGCACAGGAATCTACGAGCAGTACTTC.